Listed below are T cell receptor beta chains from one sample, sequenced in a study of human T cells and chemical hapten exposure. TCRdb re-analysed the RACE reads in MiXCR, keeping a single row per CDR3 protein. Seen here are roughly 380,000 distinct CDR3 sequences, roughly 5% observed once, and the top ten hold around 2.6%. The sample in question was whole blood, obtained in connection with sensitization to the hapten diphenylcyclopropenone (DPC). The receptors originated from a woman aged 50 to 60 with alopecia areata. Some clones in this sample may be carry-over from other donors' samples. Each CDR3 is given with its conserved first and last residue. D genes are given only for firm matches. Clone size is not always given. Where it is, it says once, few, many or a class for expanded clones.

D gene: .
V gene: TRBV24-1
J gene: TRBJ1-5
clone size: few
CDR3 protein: CATSSGTNQPQHF
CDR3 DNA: TGTGCCACCAGTTCGGGCACCAATCAGCCCCAGCATTTT

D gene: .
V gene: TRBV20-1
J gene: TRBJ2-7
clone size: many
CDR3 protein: CSASKGAEQYF
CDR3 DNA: TGCAGTGCTAGCAAGGGCGCGGAGCAGTACTTC

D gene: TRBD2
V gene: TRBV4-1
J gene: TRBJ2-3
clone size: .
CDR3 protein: CASSHLAGEDTQYF
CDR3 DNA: TGCGCCAGCAGCCACCTAGCGGGAGAGGATACGCAGTATTTT

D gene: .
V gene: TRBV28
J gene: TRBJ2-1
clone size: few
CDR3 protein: CASTVGLNYLFF
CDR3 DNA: TGTGCCAGCACCGTGGGATTAAATTATCTGTTCTTC

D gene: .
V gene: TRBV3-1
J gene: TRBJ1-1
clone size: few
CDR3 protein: CASSRRTKAEAFF
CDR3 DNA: TGTGCCAGCAGCCGTCGGACTAAGGCTGAAGCTTTCTTT

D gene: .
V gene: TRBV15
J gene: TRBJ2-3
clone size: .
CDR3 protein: CATSGGTPLTDAQYF
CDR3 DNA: TGTGCCACCAGCGGCGGGACCCCTCTCACAGATGCGCAGTATTTT

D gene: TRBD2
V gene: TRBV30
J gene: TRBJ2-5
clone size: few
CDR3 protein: CAWSVLAGGPRETQYF
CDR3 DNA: TGTGCCTGGAGTGTATTAGCGGGAGGGCCAAGAGAGACCCAGTACTTC

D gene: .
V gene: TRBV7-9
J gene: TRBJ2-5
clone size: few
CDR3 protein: CASSPRSRVPETQYF
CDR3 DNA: TGTGCCAGCAGTCCGCGTTCTAGGGTTCCAGAGACCCAGTACTTC

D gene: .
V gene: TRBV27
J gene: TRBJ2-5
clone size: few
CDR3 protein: CASSHGAGETQYF
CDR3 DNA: TGTGCCAGCAGTCATGGCGCCGGAGAGACCCAGTACTTC

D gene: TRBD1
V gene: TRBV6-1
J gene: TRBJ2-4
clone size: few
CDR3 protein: CASSERQGVVIQYF
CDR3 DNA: TGTGCCAGCAGTGAAAGGCAGGGGGTTGTCATTCAGTACTTC

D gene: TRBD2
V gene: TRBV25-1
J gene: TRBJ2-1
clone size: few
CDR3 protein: CASSETSGRSYNEQFF
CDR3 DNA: TGTGCCAGCAGTGAAACTAGCGGGCGCTCCTACAATGAGCAGTTCTTC

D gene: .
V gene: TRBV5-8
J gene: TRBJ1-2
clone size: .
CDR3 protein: CASRLGGLSGYTF
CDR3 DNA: TGTGCCAGCAGGTTGGGGGGGTTAAGCGGCTACACCTTC

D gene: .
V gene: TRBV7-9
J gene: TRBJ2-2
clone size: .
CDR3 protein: CATHSLGVGELFF
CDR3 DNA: TGTGCCACCCATAGCTTGGGCGTCGGGGAGCTGTTTTTT

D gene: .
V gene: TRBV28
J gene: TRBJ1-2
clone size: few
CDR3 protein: CASSLPGASPNYGYTF
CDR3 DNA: TGTGCCAGCAGTTTACCAGGGGCAAGTCCTAACTATGGCTACACCTTC

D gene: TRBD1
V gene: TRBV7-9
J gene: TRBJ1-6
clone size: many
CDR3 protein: CASSPLTGVNSPLHF
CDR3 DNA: TGTGCCAGCAGCCCCCTTACAGGGGTCAATTCACCCCTCCACTTT

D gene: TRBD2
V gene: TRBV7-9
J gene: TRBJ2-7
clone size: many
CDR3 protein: CASSSPTGGRRDEQYF
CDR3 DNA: TGTGCCAGCAGCTCCCCAACGGGAGGGCGTCGGGACGAGCAGTACTTC

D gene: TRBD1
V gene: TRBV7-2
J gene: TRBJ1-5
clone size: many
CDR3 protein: CASSPQGAVVQPQHF
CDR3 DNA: TGTGCCAGCAGCCCACAGGGGGCTGTGGTTCAGCCCCAGCATTTT